This TCR beta chain was observed in a study of shared clonotypes between healthy human individuals. Study-wide results and limits: In this cohort, only blood was sampled, and tissue repertoires likely differ. Sharing across four donors was highest in naive CD4 (around 5%) and lowest in memory CD8 (around 0.4%). The small donor group covered limited genetic and exposure diversity.

Assay: immunoSEQ multiplex PCR; the TCRdb copy retains only in-frame clones and omits some. Among around 1.9 million clones listed, 85% to 95% were seen once. Selected positively for CCR7 and CD45RO-negative, naive CD8 cells excluded terminally differentiated effector memory CD45RA+ cells. CDR1 SGDLS and CDR2 YYNGEE come from the germline V gene. The V and J ends lost 0 bases and 3 bases respectively, with 7 bases between them. This CDR3 region has 13 residues. Remarks on this clone: The target antigen is unknown. Other DNA sequences of this sample code for an identical CDR3.

This TCR came from a man aged 18-30 years in good health. Some clones in this sample may be carry-over from other donors' samples. Sequencing was carried out using naive CD8+ T cells from PBMCs. The chain carries TRBV9 and TRBJ2-7; no reliable D call. The CDR3 DNA is TGTGCCAGCAGCGTAGGGGGAAGCTACGAGCAGTACTTC. Its translation is CASSVGGSYEQYF.